This T cell receptor beta chain appears in the sequencing data of a study of shared clonotypes between healthy human individuals. Study conclusions and caveats: All-four-donor shared clonotypes had higher generation probabilities than non-shared clonotypes did. The study found about 5% of naive CD4 clonotypes shared across a handful of donors.

The CDR3 is 15 residues long. V lost 4 bases and J lost 5, with 16 bases in between. Germline CDR1 and CDR2: SGHNT and YYREEE (reference sequence). As concerns this clone: Its target is unknown.

Evenly divided among several immunoSEQ plates was the genomic DNA of each subset. Original data processing: ImmunoSEQ junction-only sequences lacked quality scores, so their filtering differed. The method was immunoSEQ multiplex PCR; TCRdb's version includes in-frame clones alone and lacks a portion of them. Clone size and V and J calls were adopted from that table, with D and trimming inferred from the DNA. The sample lists about 79,000 clones; around 57% were seen once. The material sequenced was memory CD8+ T cells sorted from blood. The subset is: CD45RO+ cells pooled with CCR7-negative TemRA cells. The TCR was taken from a man younger than 40 in good health. The V call is TRBV5-4, the J call TRBJ2-1; D is perhaps TRBD1 (5 bases). The chain's CDR3 is CASSEDINRNNEQFF. CDR3 sequence (DNA): TGTGCCAGCAGCGAGGACATAAACCGCAACAATGAGCAGTTCTTC.